This T cell receptor (beta chain) stems from a study of cytomegalovirus exposure and HLA in healthy donors. Study-wide results and limits: Roughly uniform depth of sequencing across donors was assumed in presence/absence analyses. In a later analysis, at a false discovery rate of 0.05, 17,000 or so TCR beta sequences were associated with HLA alleles. Sequencing had likely introduced a cluster of highly shared sequence variants as an artifact. TRBV6-2, TRBV6-3 and some other V segments were unresolvable in 87-base-pair reads.

On this clone itself: Its antigen is as yet unknown.

PCR primers comprised 60 Vbeta and 13 Jbeta primers. Assay: immunoSEQ multiplex PCR; the TCRdb copy retains only in-frame clones and omits some. The sample lists tens of thousands of clones, 70% to 80% occurring once. CDR1 and CDR2 from the germline V gene are SGDLS and YYNGEE. This CDR3 spans 16 amino acids. Trimming took 1 base from V and 7 from J; bases not matched to a gene: 8. This chain joins TRBV9 and TRBJ1-6, with TRBD1 matching 7 bases. The receptor comes from a woman in her 40s in good health and CMV-seropositive. Sequenced input: PBMCs. CDR3 in amino acids: CASSVFDSQGNSPLHF. The CDR3 bases are TGTGCCAGCAGCGTATTTGATTCACAGGGGAATTCACCCCTCCACTTT.